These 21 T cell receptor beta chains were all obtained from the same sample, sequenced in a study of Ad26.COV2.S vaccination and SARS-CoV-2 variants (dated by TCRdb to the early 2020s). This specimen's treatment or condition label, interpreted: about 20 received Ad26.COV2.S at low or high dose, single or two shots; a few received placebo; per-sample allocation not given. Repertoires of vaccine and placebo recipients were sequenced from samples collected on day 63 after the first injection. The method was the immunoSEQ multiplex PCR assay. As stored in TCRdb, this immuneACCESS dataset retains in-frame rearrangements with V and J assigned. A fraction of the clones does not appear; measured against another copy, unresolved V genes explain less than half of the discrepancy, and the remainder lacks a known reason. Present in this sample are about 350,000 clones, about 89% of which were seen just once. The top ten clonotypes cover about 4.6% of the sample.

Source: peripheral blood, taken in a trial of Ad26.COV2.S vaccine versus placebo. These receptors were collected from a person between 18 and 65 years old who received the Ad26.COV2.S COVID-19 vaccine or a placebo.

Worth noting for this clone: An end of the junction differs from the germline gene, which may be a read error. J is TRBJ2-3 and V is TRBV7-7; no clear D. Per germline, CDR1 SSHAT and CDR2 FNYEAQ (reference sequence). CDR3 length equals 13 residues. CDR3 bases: TGTGCTAGCAGCTTAGACTTGGCAGATACGCAGTATTTT. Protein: CASSLDLADTQYF.

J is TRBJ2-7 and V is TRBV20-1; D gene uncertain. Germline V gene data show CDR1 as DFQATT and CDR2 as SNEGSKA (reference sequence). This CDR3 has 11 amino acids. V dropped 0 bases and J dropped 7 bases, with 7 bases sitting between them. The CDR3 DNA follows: TGCAGTGCTAGAGAGGGGTGGGAGCAGTACTTC. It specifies CSAREGWEQYF.

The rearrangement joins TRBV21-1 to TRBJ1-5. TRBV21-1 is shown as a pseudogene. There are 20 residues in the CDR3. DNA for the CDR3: TGTGCCAGCAGCCCCCGATTGCCGGGACGGTCGTTTATACGCAATCAGCCCCAGCATTTT. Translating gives CASSPRLPGRSFIRNQPQHF.

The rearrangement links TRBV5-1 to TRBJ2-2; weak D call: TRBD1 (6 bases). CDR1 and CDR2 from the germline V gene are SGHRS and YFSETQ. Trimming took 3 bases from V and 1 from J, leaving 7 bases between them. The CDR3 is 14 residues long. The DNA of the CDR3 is TGCGCCAGCAGCTCGGACAGGAACACCGGGGAGCTGTTTTTT. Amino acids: CASSSDRNTGELFF.

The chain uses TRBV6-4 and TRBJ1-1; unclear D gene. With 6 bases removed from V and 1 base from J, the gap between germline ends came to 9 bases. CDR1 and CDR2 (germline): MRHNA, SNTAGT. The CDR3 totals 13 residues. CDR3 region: CASSRLENTEAFF. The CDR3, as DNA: TGTGCCAGCAGCCGCCTGGAGAACACTGAAGCTTTCTTT.

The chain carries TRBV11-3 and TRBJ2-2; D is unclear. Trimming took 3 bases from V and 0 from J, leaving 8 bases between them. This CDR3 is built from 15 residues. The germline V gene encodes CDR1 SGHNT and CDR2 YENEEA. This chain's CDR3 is CASSFGPTNTGELFF. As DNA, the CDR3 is TGTGCCAGCAGCTTTGGACCGACGAACACCGGGGAGCTGTTTTTT.

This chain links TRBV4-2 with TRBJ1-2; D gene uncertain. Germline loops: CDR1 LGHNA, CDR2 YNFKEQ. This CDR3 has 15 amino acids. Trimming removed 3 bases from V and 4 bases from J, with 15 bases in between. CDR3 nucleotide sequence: TGTGCCAGCAGCCAGCGACACGGGAATTTCTATGGCTACACCTTC. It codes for CASSQRHGNFYGYTF.

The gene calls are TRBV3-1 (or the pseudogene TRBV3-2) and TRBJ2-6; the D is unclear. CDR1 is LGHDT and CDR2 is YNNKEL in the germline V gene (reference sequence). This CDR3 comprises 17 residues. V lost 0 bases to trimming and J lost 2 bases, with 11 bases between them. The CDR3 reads CASSQDIESAGANVLTF. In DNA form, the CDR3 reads TGTGCCAGCAGCCAAGATATTGAGTCAGCTGGGGCCAACGTCCTGACTTTC.

In DNA, the CDR3 is TGTGCCAGCAGCTTGGAGGGACAGGGTTCCTATAATTCACCCCTCCACTTT. The encoded protein is CASSLEGQGSYNSPLHF. This chain connects TRBV5-6 to TRBJ1-6; 9 bases align to TRBD1. The CDR3 runs 17 residues. The junction had 2 bases not matched to a gene; V was cut back by 0 bases and J by 1 base. Germline-derived CDR1 and CDR2 are SGHDT and YYEEEE.

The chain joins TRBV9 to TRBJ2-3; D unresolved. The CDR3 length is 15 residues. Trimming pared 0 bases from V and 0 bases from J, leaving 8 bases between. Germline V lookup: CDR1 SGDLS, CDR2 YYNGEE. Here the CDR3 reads CASSVVPASTDTQYF. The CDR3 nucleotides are TGTGCCAGCAGCGTAGTACCAGCTAGCACAGATACGCAGTATTTT.

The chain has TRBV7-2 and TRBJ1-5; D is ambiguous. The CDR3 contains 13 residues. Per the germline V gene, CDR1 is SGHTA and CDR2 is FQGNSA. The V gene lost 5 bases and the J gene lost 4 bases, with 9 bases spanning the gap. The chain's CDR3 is CASSPRVNQPQHF. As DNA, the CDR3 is TGTGCCAGCAGCCCAAGAGTTAATCAGCCCCAGCATTTT.

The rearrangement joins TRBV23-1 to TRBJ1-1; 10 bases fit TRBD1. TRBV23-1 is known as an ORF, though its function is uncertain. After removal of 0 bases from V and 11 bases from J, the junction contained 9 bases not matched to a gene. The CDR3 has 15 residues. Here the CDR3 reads CASSQSTGGPLRAFF. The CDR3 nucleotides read TGCGCCAGCAGTCAATCGACAGGGGGCCCCCTTCGTGCTTTCTTT.

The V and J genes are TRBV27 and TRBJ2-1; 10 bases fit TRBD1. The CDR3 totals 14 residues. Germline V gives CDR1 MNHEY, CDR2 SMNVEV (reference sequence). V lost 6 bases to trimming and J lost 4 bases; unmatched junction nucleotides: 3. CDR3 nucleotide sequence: TGTGCCAGCAGCCGGGACAGGGGATACAATGAGCAGTTCTTC. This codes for CASSRDRGYNEQFF.

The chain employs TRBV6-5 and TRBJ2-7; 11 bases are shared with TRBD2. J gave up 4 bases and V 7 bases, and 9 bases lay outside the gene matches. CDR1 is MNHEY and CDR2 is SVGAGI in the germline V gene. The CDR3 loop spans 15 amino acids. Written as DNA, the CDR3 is TGTGCCAGCATTCTAACTAGCGGGAGTTCTTACGAGCAGTACTTC. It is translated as CASILTSGSSYEQYF.

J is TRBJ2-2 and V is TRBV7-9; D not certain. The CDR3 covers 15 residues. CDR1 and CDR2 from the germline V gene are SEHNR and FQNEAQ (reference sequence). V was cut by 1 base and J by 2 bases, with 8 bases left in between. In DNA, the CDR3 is TGTGCCAGCAGCTTAGATGCAGGAAACACCGGGGAGCTGTTTTTT. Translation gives CASSLDAGNTGELFF.

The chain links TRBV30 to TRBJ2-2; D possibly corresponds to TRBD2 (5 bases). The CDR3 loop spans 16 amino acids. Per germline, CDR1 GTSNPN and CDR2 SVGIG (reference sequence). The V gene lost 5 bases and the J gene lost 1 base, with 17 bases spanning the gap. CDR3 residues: CAWVMGRGLNTGELFF. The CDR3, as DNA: TGTGCCTGGGTAATGGGGAGAGGCTTGAACACCGGGGAGCTGTTTTTT.

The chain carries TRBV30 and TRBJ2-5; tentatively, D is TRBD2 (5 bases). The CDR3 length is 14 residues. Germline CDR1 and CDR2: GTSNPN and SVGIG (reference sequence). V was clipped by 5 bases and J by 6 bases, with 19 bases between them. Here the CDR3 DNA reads TGTGCCTGGGACGCGGGTGTGGGTTCAAAGACCCAGTACTTC. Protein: CAWDAGVGSKTQYF.

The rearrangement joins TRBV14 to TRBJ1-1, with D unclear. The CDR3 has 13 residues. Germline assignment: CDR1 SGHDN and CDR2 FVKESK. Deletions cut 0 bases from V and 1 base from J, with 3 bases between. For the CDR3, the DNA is TGTGCCAGCAGCCAAGACCCGAACACTGAAGCTTTCTTT. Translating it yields CASSQDPNTEAFF.

The CDR3 DNA reads as TGTGCCAGCAGCTTAGTCCCCGGGACAGGGATCTACGAGCAGTACTTC. Translation gives CASSLVPGTGIYEQYF. This chain joins TRBV7-2 and TRBJ2-7; 9 bases are a match to TRBD1. This CDR3 comprises 16 residues. CDR1 and CDR2 (germline): SGHTA, FQGNSA. The junction had 7 bases not matched to a gene; V was cut back by 1 base and J by 3 bases.

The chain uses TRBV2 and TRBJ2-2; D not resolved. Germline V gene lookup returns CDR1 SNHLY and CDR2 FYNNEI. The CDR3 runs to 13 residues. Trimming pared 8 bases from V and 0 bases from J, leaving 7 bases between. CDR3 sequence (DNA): TGTGCCAGCTCCCCGGCGAACACCGGGGAGCTGTTTTTT. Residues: CASSPANTGELFF.

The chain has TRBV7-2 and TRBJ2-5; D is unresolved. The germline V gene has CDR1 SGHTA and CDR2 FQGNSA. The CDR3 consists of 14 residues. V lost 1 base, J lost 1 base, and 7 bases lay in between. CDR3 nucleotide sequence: TGTGCCAGCAGCTTAGATAGGGTCCAAGAGACCCAGTACTTC. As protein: CASSLDRVQETQYF.